The 11 T cell receptor beta chains below all came from one sample that was sequenced in a study of human T cells and chemical hapten exposure. Using its own MiXCR run on the 5' RACE reads, TCRdb lists one record per CDR3 protein. The sample has around 80,000 distinct CDR3 sequences, 15% seen once. Blood, whole and unfractionated, served as the source for total RNA extraction. The receptors come from a female donor in good health.

This clonotype has just a few counts. V gene TRBV7-2 combines with J gene TRBJ1-4; D is undetermined. Trimming took off 1 base at V and 7 bases at J, with 4 bases between the two ends. The CDR3 totals 12 residues. In germline, CDR1 is SGHTA, CDR2 FQGNSA. The chain's CDR3 is CASSLGGEKLFF. The CDR3 bases are TGTGCCAGCAGCTTAGGCGGTGAAAAACTGTTTTTT.

This clonotype was detected only a few times. CDR3 DNA sequence: TGTGCCAGCAGCTTAGGGAGGGGACCCTATGGCTACACCTTC. Translating gives CASSLGRGPYGYTF. This chain joins TRBV7-9 and TRBJ1-2; D perhaps matches TRBD1 (5 bases). Trimming removed 1 base at V and 4 bases at J, with 10 bases between. CDR3 length equals 14 residues. Germline CDR1 is SEHNR and CDR2 is FQNEAQ (reference sequence).

There are a few counts of this clonotype. This chain links TRBV6-1 with TRBJ1-1; 12 bases fit TRBD1. The V gene end was trimmed by 6 bases and the J gene end by 10 bases; junction bases not matched to a gene: 6. There are 13 residues in the CDR3. The V gene's germline CDR1 is MNHNS and CDR2 SASEGT. CDR3 region: CASSGTGGEGAFF. CDR3 nucleotides: TGTGCCAGCAGCGGGACAGGGGGCGAAGGAGCTTTCTTT.

This clonotype turned up a few times. V gene TRBV12-3 or TRBV12-4 combines with J gene TRBJ2-3, with 9 nucleotides matching TRBD2. Losses at the gene ends were 5 bases for V and 0 bases for J; bases not matched to a gene: 6. This CDR3 region has 16 residues. Here the CDR3 DNA reads TGTGCCAGCAGTCAGACTAGCGGAATTAGCACAGATACGCAGTATTTT. It encodes CASSQTSGISTDTQYF.

This clonotype was found a few times. The chain recombines TRBV25-1 with TRBJ2-7, with 9 bases identical to TRBD1. The CDR3 totals 17 residues. Germline V gene sequence: CDR1 MGHDK, CDR2 SYGVNS. With V trimmed by 4 bases and J by 1 base, 11 bases remained unmatched. As DNA, the CDR3 is TGTGCCAGCAGTGCGCACCAGGACAGGGGAACTTCCTACGAGCAGTACTTC. The encoded protein is CASSAHQDRGTSYEQYF.

This clonotype was counted between two and nine times. The V call is TRBV5-1, the J call TRBJ2-1; 10 bases agree with TRBD2. The germline V gene has CDR1 SGHRS and CDR2 YFSETQ. The ends lost 0 bases at V and 15 bases at J; junction bases unmatched: 12. The CDR3 loop spans 15 amino acids. CDR3 sequence (DNA): TGCGCCAGCAGCTTGGGGGTAGCGGGGGGTCGAGAGTGGTTCTTC. Translation: CASSLGVAGGREWFF.

This clonotype appeared a few times. The gene calls are TRBV29-1 and TRBJ2-7; TRBD2 might be the D (5 bases). CDR3 length: 12 residues. Germline lookup yields CDR1 SQVTM and CDR2 ANQGSEA. The V gene lost 7 bases and the J gene lost 5 bases, with 15 bases spanning the gap. The chain's CDR3 is CSATDFGDEQYF. The CDR3 coding sequence is TGCAGCGCTACGGATTTCGGGGACGAGCAGTACTTC.

This clonotype was counted between two and nine times. V gene TRBV5-6 combines with J gene TRBJ2-1; TRBD1 is a possible D gene (5 bases). Germline V CDR1 and CDR2: SGHDT, YYEEEE. The CDR3 covers 14 residues. The ends were cut back, 0 bases at V and 9 bases at J, with 13 bases in the middle. DNA for the CDR3: TGTGCCAGCAGCTTGGCGGATTGGGGCAGTGAGCAGTTCTTC. It specifies CASSLADWGSEQFF.

In DNA, the CDR3 is TGTGCCATCAGTGAAGGGCAGCCCAAAAACATTCAGTACTTC. Encoded protein: CAISEGQPKNIQYF. The V call is TRBV10-3, the J call TRBJ2-4; D ambiguous. Germline V CDR1 and CDR2: ENHRY, SYGVKD. Between the trimmed V and J ends, which lost 3 bases and 2 bases, there was a span of 8 bases. The CDR3 consists of 14 residues.

The chain joins TRBV5-1 to TRBJ2-7; unclear D gene. Germline V lookup: CDR1 SGHRS, CDR2 YFSETQ. The CDR3 is 14 residues long. Trimming removed 0 bases from V and 7 bases from J, with 14 bases in between. This CDR3 reads CASSLGGPSREQYF. The CDR3 nucleotides read TGCGCCAGCAGCTTGGGGGGTCCATCGAGGGAGCAGTACTTC.

This rearrangement joins TRBV13 to TRBJ2-3, with D tentatively TRBD1 or TRBD2 (7 bases each). The CDR3 contains 17 residues. V was pared by 2 bases and J by 3 bases, with 18 bases between. Germline CDR1 is PRHDT and CDR2 is FYEKMQ (reference sequence). This chain's CDR3 is CASSLSRGGGSTDTQYF. Written as DNA, the CDR3 is TGTGCCAGCAGCTTATCCAGGGGGGGAGGTAGTACAGATACGCAGTATTTT. Based on the CDR3 plus reference TRBV13 and TRBJ2-3, the full variable domain is AAGVIQSPRHLIKEKRETATLKCYPIPRHDTVYWYQQGPGQDPQFLISFYEKMQSDKGSIPDRFSAQQFSDYHSELNMSSLELGDSALYFCASSLSRGGGSTDTQYFGPGTRLTVL.